This is a list of T cell receptor beta chains from one sample in a study of technical replicates of blood from a handful of donors. Repertoires were generated with immunoSEQ multiplex PCR, while TCRdb's copy carries only in-frame clones and drops some. In the table there are approximately 81,000 clones, 81% of which are singletons. Material: PBMCs. Receptors were obtained from a human donor in good health. Some clones in this sample may be carry-over from other donors' samples. CDR3s include the opening cysteine and the closing phenylalanine or tryptophan. The order of the fields is D gene, J gene, clone size, V gene, CDR3 length, CDR3 protein, CDR3 DNA. The D gene is left open where the match is weak. Some rows mark clone size as missing; the rest say once, few, many or name a class of expanded clone.

d_call: NA
j_call: TRBJ1-2
clone_size: NA
v_call: TRBV7-9
cdr3_length: 12
cdr3_aa: CAAETGAYGYTF
cdr3_nt: TGTGCCGCCGAGACAGGAGCCTATGGCTACACCTTC

d_call: TRBD1
j_call: TRBJ2-7
clone_size: NA
v_call: TRBV18
cdr3_length: 16
cdr3_aa: CASRKDREVSEDEQYF
cdr3_nt: TGTGCCAGCCGAAAGGACAGGGAGGTGTCGGAGGACGAGCAGTACTTC

d_call: NA
j_call: TRBJ2-5
clone_size: NA
v_call: TRBV7-6
cdr3_length: 13
cdr3_aa: CASSLNREGWKYF
cdr3_nt: TGTGCCAGCAGCTTGAACAGGGAGGGGTGGAAGTACTTC

d_call: NA
j_call: TRBJ1-1
clone_size: NA
v_call: TRBV29-1
cdr3_length: 12
cdr3_aa: CSVRGATLVAFF
cdr3_nt: TGCAGCGTGCGCGGGGCCACCCTAGTAGCTTTCTTT

d_call: NA
j_call: TRBJ1-2
clone_size: NA
v_call: TRBV5-1
cdr3_length: 14
cdr3_aa: CASSLGPGEGGYTF
cdr3_nt: TGCGCCAGCAGCTTGGGTCCAGGAGAGGGTGGCTACACCTTC

d_call: TRBD1
j_call: TRBJ1-2
clone_size: NA
v_call: TRBV7-9
cdr3_length: 17
cdr3_aa: CASSSVADRLSNYGYTF
cdr3_nt: TGTGCCAGCAGCTCCGTCGCGGACAGGTTGTCTAACTATGGCTACACCTTC

d_call: NA
j_call: TRBJ2-7
clone_size: NA
v_call: TRBV7-2
cdr3_length: 13
cdr3_aa: CASSLTISYEQYF
cdr3_nt: TGTGCCAGCAGCCTGACTATCTCCTACGAGCAGTACTTC

d_call: TRBD2
j_call: TRBJ2-7
clone_size: NA
v_call: TRBV7-2
cdr3_length: 14
cdr3_aa: CASSGSGRRYEQYF
cdr3_nt: TGTGCCAGCAGCGGTAGCGGGAGACGCTACGAGCAGTACTTC

d_call: TRBD2
j_call: TRBJ2-7
clone_size: NA
v_call: TRBV7-9
cdr3_length: 19
cdr3_aa: CASSFVGLAGGPSPYEQYF
cdr3_nt: TGTGCCAGCAGCTTCGTGGGACTAGCGGGAGGGCCGAGCCCTTACGAGCAGTACTTC

d_call: NA
j_call: TRBJ1-6
clone_size: NA
v_call: TRBV19
cdr3_length: 13
cdr3_aa: CASSMGGYSPLHF
cdr3_nt: TGTGCCAGTAGTATGGGAGGGTATTCACCCCTCCACTTT

d_call: NA
j_call: TRBJ2-7
clone_size: NA
v_call: TRBV4-1
cdr3_length: 14
cdr3_aa: CASSQVSGSYEQYF
cdr3_nt: TGCGCCAGCAGCCAAGTGTCCGGCTCCTACGAGCAGTACTTC

d_call: NA
j_call: TRBJ2-3
clone_size: NA
v_call: TRBV28
cdr3_length: 16
cdr3_aa: CASSYGAVSGTDTQYF
cdr3_nt: TGTGCCAGCAGTTATGGGGCCGTAAGCGGCACAGATACGCAGTATTTT

d_call: NA
j_call: TRBJ1-1
clone_size: NA
v_call: TRBV5-6
cdr3_length: 13
cdr3_aa: CASSFAGYTEAFF
cdr3_nt: TGTGCCAGCAGCTTTGCAGGGTACACTGAAGCTTTCTTT

d_call: NA
j_call: TRBJ2-3
clone_size: NA
v_call: TRBV4-2
cdr3_length: 16
cdr3_aa: CASSQAGRGTTDTQYF
cdr3_nt: TGTGCCAGCAGCCAAGCGGGGAGGGGGACTACCGATACGCAGTATTTT

d_call: NA
j_call: TRBJ2-7
clone_size: once
v_call: TRBV19
cdr3_length: 15
cdr3_aa: CASSTPGASSYEQYF
cdr3_nt: TGTGCCAGTAGTACCCCAGGCGCAAGCTCCTACGAGCAGTACTTC

d_call: NA
j_call: TRBJ1-1
clone_size: NA
v_call: TRBV28
cdr3_length: 12
cdr3_aa: CASSSGITEAFF
cdr3_nt: TGTGCCAGCAGTTCGGGGATAACTGAAGCTTTCTTT

d_call: TRBD1
j_call: TRBJ2-1
clone_size: NA
v_call: TRBV9
cdr3_length: 15
cdr3_aa: CASSVDRGSYNEQFF
cdr3_nt: TGTGCCAGCAGCGTAGACAGGGGCTCATACAATGAGCAGTTCTTC

d_call: NA
j_call: TRBJ2-7
clone_size: once
v_call: TRBV14
cdr3_length: 13
cdr3_aa: CASSQWTIYEQYF
cdr3_nt: TGTGCCAGCAGCCAATGGACAATCTACGAGCAGTACTTC

d_call: NA
j_call: TRBJ1-1
clone_size: NA
v_call: TRBV9
cdr3_length: 13
cdr3_aa: CASSVDSNTEAFF
cdr3_nt: TGTGCCAGCAGCGTGGACAGTAACACTGAAGCTTTCTTT

d_call: TRBD2
j_call: TRBJ2-1
clone_size: once
v_call: TRBV13
cdr3_length: 16
cdr3_aa: CASSSLLARPYNEQFF
cdr3_nt: TGTGCCAGCAGCTCGCTACTAGCGCGGCCCTACAATGAGCAGTTCTTC

d_call: NA
j_call: TRBJ2-3
clone_size: once
v_call: TRBV7-2
cdr3_length: 16
cdr3_aa: CASSFSGNGVTDTQYF
cdr3_nt: TGTGCCAGCAGCTTTAGCGGAAACGGGGTTACAGATACGCAGTATTTT

d_call: NA
j_call: TRBJ1-2
clone_size: once
v_call: TRBV4-1
cdr3_length: 14
cdr3_aa: CASSQLEPNYGYTF
cdr3_nt: TGCGCCAGCAGCCAGCTGGAGCCTAACTATGGCTACACCTTC

d_call: TRBD2
j_call: TRBJ2-1
clone_size: many
v_call: TRBV5-1
cdr3_length: 14
cdr3_aa: CASSSAGGYNEQFF
cdr3_nt: TGCGCCAGCAGCTCGGCGGGAGGATACAATGAGCAGTTCTTC

d_call: TRBD1
j_call: TRBJ2-7
clone_size: NA
v_call: TRBV2
cdr3_length: 13
cdr3_aa: CASSRDRGREQYF
cdr3_nt: TGTGCCAGCAGTCGTGACAGGGGACGCGAGCAGTACTTC

d_call: NA
j_call: TRBJ1-3
clone_size: NA
v_call: TRBV30
cdr3_length: 15
cdr3_aa: CAQTHAGEYGNTIYF
cdr3_nt: TGTGCCCAGACCCACGCGGGGGAATACGGAAACACCATATATTTT

d_call: TRBD2
j_call: TRBJ2-2
clone_size: NA
v_call: TRBV27
cdr3_length: 14
cdr3_aa: CASSGTTNTGELFF
cdr3_nt: TGTGCCAGCAGTGGGACTACGAACACCGGGGAGCTGTTTTTT

d_call: NA
j_call: TRBJ1-2
clone_size: NA
v_call: TRBV6-5
cdr3_length: 13
cdr3_aa: CASSYSPPGGYTF
cdr3_nt: TGTGCCAGCAGTTACAGTCCGCCGGGGGGCTACACCTTC

d_call: NA
j_call: TRBJ1-5
clone_size: NA
v_call: TRBV7-9
cdr3_length: 17
cdr3_aa: CASSLARQGGVNQPQHF
cdr3_nt: TGTGCCAGCAGCTTAGCCCGGCAGGGCGGAGTGAATCAGCCCCAGCATTTT

d_call: NA
j_call: TRBJ2-7
clone_size: NA
v_call: TRBV18
cdr3_length: 15
cdr3_aa: CASSLRGHRDYEQYF
cdr3_nt: TGTGCCAGCTCACTAAGGGGACATAGGGACTACGAGCAGTACTTC